This record looks at one TCR beta chain sequence and its context. This entry comes from a study of regulatory T cells in long-lasting Graves disease. The sample's time point: persistent/refractory GD, antithyroid drugs over 5 years with positive TRAb. PBMC-derived RNA was used for the TCR library. Construction of the TCR beta libraries employed iRepertoire HTBI primers in conjunction with Arm-PCR of CDR3 regions. TCRdb independently ran MiXCR on the multiplex PCR reads; one entry per CDR3 protein. Among about 660,000 distinct CDR3 sequences listed, 25% to 35% were seen once. The TCR sequence derives from a female donor with Graves disease. The material sequenced was peripheral blood mononuclear cells (PBMCs), taken when the disease was refractory, from a patient treated with antithyroid drugs.

CDR3 protein: CSVEDLGVQNIQYF. The CDR3 coding sequence is TGCAGCGTTGAAGATCTGGGAGTGCAAAACATTCAGTACTTC. The chain employs TRBV29-1 and TRBJ2-4; D possibly corresponds to TRBD2 (5 bases). The V end lost 0 bases, the J end lost 5 bases, and 11 bases lay between the germline ends. The CDR3 extends over 14 amino acids. Germline V CDR1 and CDR2: SQVTM, ANQGSEA. Variable domain in full (rest from reference TRBV29-1 and TRBJ2-4): SAVISQKPSRDICQRGTSLTIQCQVDSQVTMMFWYRQQPGQSLTLIATANQGSEATYESGFVIDKFPISRPNLTFSTLTVSNMSPEDSSIYLCSVEDLGVQNIQYFGAGTRLSVL.